The clone carrying this T cell receptor (beta chain) showed up many times. Its antigen remains unknown. PBMC libraries mostly used around 0.5 ug of input genomic DNA, with six replicates per sample. The data were produced by immunoSEQ multiplex PCR, yet TCRdb's version contains in-frame clones alone and is incomplete. This sample carries tens of thousands of clones, less than 85% of them seen once, and the ten largest clones take around 3.1%. The patients had HPV-negative, locally advanced oral cavity squamous cell carcinoma. Analysis of PBMCs was direct, with no culture step. The data stem from a study of neoadjuvant anti-PD-1 for oral cavity cancer. Points from the study as a whole: After neoadjuvant nivolumab, PBMC T cell clonality was significantly higher in non-responders than responders.

V dropped 0 bases and J dropped 8 bases, with 13 bases sitting between them. Germline loops: CDR1 MNHEY, CDR2 SVGAGI. The CDR3 contains 14 residues. The chain links TRBV6-5 to TRBJ1-2, with a tentative D call TRBD1 (5 bases). This clonotype was sampled from a person between 40 and 80 years old with oral cavity squamous cell carcinoma. Sequenced here: PBMCs, sampled before nivolumab (anti-PD-1) treatment. The CDR3 DNA reads TGTGCCAGCAGTTACTCGGTGGGACGGTTGGGCTACACCTTC. Translating gives CASSYSVGRLGYTF.